The sequence of this TCR beta chain was determined in a study of human T cells and chemical hapten exposure. TCRdb recomputed calls from the RACE reads with MiXCR, one row per CDR3 protein. In the table there are about 50,000 distinct CDR3 sequences, 7.5% to 10% of which are singletons. The CDR3 spans 15 residues. The V gene end was trimmed by 6 bases and the J gene end by 6 bases; junction bases not matched to a gene: 12. CDR1 is SGHNT, CDR2 YYREEE, per germline (reference sequence). Time point meaning: patch test 2, 6 weeks after DPC sensitization. Treatment: therapeutic diphenylcyclopropenone sensitization with weekly scalp DPC.

This sequence joins TRBV5-4 and TRBJ2-1, with TRBD2 matching over 7 bases. This receptor was obtained from a woman between 50 and 59 years old with alopecia areata. Some clones in this sample may be carry-over from other donors' samples. Sequencing used whole blood, obtained in connection with sensitization to the hapten diphenylcyclopropenone (DPC). The CDR3 nucleotides read TGTGCCAGCACCGAACCGGGACTAAGGCGCAATGAGCAGTTCTTC. It codes for CASTEPGLRRNEQFF.